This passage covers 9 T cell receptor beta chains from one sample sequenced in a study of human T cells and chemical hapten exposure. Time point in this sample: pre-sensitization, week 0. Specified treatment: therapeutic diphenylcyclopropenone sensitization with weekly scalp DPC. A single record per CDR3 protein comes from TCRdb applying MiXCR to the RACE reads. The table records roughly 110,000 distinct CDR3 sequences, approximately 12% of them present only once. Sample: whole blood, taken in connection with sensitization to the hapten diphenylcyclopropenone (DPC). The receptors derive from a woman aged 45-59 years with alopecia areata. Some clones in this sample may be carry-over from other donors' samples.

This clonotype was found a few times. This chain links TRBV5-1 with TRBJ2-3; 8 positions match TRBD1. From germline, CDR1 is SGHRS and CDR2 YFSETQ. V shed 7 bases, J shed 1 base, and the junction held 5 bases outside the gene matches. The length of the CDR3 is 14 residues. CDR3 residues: CASYQGAGTDTQYF. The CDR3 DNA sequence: TGCGCCAGCTACCAGGGGGCCGGCACAGATACGCAGTATTTT.

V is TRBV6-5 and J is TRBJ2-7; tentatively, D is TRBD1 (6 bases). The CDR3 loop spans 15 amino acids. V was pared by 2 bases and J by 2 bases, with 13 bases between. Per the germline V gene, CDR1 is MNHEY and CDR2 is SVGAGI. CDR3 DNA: TGTGCCAGCAGTTACGGGCAGGGGAGACCCTACGAGCAGTACTTC. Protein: CASSYGQGRPYEQYF.

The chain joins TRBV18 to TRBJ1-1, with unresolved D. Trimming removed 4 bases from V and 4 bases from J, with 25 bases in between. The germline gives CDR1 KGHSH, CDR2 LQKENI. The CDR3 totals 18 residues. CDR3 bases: TGTGCCAGCTCACTAACACCGGGCCTACCTGAAAGTGGCACTGAAGCTTTCTTT. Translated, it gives CASSLTPGLPESGTEAFF.

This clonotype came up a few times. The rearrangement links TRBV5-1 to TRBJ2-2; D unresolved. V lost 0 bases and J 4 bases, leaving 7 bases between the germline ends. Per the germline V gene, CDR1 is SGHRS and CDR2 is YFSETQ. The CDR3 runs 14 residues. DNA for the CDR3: TGCGCCAGCAGCTTGGGTGGATTCACCGGGGAGCTGTTTTTT. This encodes CASSLGGFTGELFF.

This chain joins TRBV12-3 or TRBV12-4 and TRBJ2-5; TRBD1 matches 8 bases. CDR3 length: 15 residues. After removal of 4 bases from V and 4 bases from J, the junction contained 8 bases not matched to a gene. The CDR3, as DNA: TGTGCCAGCAGTTCAGGACAGGGAGGAAGAGAGACCCAGTACTTC. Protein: CASSSGQGGRETQYF.

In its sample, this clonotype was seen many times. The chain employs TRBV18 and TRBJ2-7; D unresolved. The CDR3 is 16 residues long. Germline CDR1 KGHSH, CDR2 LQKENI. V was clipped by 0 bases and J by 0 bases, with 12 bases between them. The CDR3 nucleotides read TGTGCCAGCTCACCACCGTCCCTTCGCAGCTCCTACGAGCAGTACTTC. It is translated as CASSPPSLRSSYEQYF.

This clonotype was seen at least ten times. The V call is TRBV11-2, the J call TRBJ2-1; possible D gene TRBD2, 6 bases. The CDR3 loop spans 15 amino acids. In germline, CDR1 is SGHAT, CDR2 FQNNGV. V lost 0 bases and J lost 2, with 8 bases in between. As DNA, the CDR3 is TGTGCCAGCAGCTTAGAAACGGGGGCCTACAATGAGCAGTTCTTC. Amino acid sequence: CASSLETGAYNEQFF.

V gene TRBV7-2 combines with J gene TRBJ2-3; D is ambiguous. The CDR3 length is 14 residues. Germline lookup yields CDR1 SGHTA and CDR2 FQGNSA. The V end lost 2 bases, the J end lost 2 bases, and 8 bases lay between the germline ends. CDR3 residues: CASSLNVFTDTQYF. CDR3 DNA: TGTGCCAGCAGCTTAAACGTTTTCACAGATACGCAGTATTTT.

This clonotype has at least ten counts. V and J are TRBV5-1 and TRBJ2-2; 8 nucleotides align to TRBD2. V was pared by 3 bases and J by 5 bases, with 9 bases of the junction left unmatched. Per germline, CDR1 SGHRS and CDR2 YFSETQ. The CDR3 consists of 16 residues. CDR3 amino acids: CASSSSGSVGTGELFF. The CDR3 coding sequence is TGCGCCAGCAGCTCGAGCGGGAGCGTTGGGACCGGGGAGCTGTTTTTT. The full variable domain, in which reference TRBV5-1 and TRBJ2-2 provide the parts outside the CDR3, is KAGVTQTPRYLIKTRGQQVTLSCSPISGHRSVSWYQQTPGQGLQFLFEYFSETQRNKGNFPGRFSGRQFSNSRSEMNVSTLELGDSALYLCASSSSGSVGTGELFFGEGSRLTVL.